This TCR beta chain was captured in a study of blood T cell repertoires in COVID-19. This clone was detected once. Participants were aged about 18 to 100 years, lived in over 20 US areas, and enrolled virtually. There are 13 residues in the CDR3. The V and J ends lost 1 base and 2 bases respectively, with 4 bases between them. CDR1 KGHSH and CDR2 LQKENI come from the germline V gene. Assay: immunoSEQ multiplex PCR; the TCRdb copy retains only in-frame clones and omits some. The table records around 330,000 clones, 89% of them present only once. This TCR derives from a woman between 35 and 50 years old who had recovered from COVID-19. The chain couples TRBV18 to TRBJ2-3; no reliable D call. Sequencing used PBMCs or T cells enriched from blood (not recorded which). The CDR3 here is CASSPQYTDTQYF. The CDR3 bases are TGTGCCAGCTCACCACAATACACAGATACGCAGTATTTT.